This paragraph covers one TCR beta chain sequence. The antigen is unknown. Some clones are missing from TCRdb's copy, which holds only in-frame ones; the method was immunoSEQ multiplex PCR. The table lists 15,000 or so clones, more than 70% of them singletons, with under 3% in the top ten. The data were obtained in a study of T cells in localized non-small cell lung cancer. Notes on the study in general: Detection in adjacent lung was observed for a median about 56 of the top 100 tumor clones. Increased T cell density in blood showed an association with longer overall survival. Because only a single region of the tumor was sequenced, heterogeneity remains possible. Exceeding tumor, uninvolved adjacent lung had the highest T cell clonality.

This CDR3 is built from 14 residues. V lost 6 bases, J lost 4 bases, and 6 bases stayed unmatched. CDR1 SGHNT and CDR2 YYREEE come from the germline V gene (reference sequence). This chain connects TRBV5-4 to TRBJ2-3; 9 bases align to TRBD2. The source material was peripheral blood mononuclear cells, sampled before any cancer treatment. This receptor was taken from a man aged 40 to 70 with stage III lung adenocarcinoma. This CDR3 reads CASTHGLAPDTQYF. CDR3 nucleotide sequence: TGTGCCAGCACCCACGGACTAGCGCCAGATACGCAGTATTTT.